This T cell receptor (beta chain) is from a study of immune characterization of retroperitoneal liposarcoma. MiXCR, run by TCRdb on the PCR reads, gives a single entry per CDR3 protein. The table has about 10,000 distinct CDR3 sequences, around 30% seen once. This clonotype has just a few counts. Germline CDR1 MNHNS, CDR2 SASEGT. The CDR3 is made up of 15 amino acids. Sequenced input: tumor tissue. The source is a male donor with retroperitoneal liposarcoma. The rearrangement uses TRBV6-1 and TRBJ2-1; 12 nucleotides agree with TRBD2. The DNA matches TRBJ2-7 better at its end, which makes the J call doubtful. CDR3 DNA sequence: TGTGCCAGCAGCCCGCTAGCGGGAGGGCTAGATGAGCAGTACTTC. Residues: CASSPLAGGLDEQYF.